A single sample is the source of the 10 T cell receptor beta chains below, sequenced in a study of identical twins. TCRdb reprocessed the 5' RACE reads with MiXCR, giving one entry per CDR3 protein. This table has 1.5 million to 2 million distinct CDR3 sequences, about 30% appearing once. Sequencing input: cord blood. These receptor sequences come from a newborn girl in good health.

The sample holds a few counts of this clonotype. CDR3 sequence (DNA): TGCAGTGCCCAAGGAAGTAGTAGAACAGCCAATGAGCAGTTCTTC. It translates to CSAQGSSRTANEQFF. The chain recombines TRBV20-1 with TRBJ2-1; D not certain. V lost 6 bases and J 6 bases, leaving 21 bases between the germline ends. The CDR3 is 15 residues long. The V gene's germline CDR1 is DFQATT and CDR2 SNEGSKA (reference sequence).

This rearrangement joins TRBV12-3 or TRBV12-4 to TRBJ2-5; D is tentatively TRBD1 or TRBD2 (5 bases each). Trimming took off 7 bases at V and 11 bases at J, with 14 bases between the two ends. The CDR3 contains 11 residues. The CDR3 here is CASTWVGEQYF. The CDR3 nucleotides read TGTGCCAGCACTTGGGTAGGGGAGCAGTACTTC.

This clonotype was seen repeatedly, ten times or more. V gene TRBV5-1 combines with J gene TRBJ2-5; D is undetermined. V shed 0 bases and J shed 1 base, with 7 bases lying between them. The CDR3 length is 14 residues. Germline V gene sequence: CDR1 SGHRS, CDR2 YFSETQ. In DNA, the CDR3 is TGCGCCAGCAGCTTGGTCACAGTCCAAGAGACCCAGTACTTC. Protein product: CASSLVTVQETQYF.

DNA of the CDR3: TGTGCCAGCAATACCCCTACTAGCGGGTGCAGGACACACCACAATGAGCAGTACTTC. This gives the protein CASNTPTSGCRTHHNEQYF. V is TRBV27 and J is TRBJ2-5; 9 positions agree with TRBD2. The V gene's germline CDR1 is MNHEY and CDR2 SMNVEV (reference sequence). The CDR3 consists of 19 residues. V dropped 7 bases and J dropped 11; count of bases not matched to a gene: 29.

The CDR3 DNA is TGTGCCAGCAGTTTATTAAGGACTAGCTCCTACAATGAGCAGTACTTC. It codes for CASSLLRTSSYNEQYF. The chain joins TRBV27 to TRBJ2-1; 8 positions agree with TRBD2. The J call may be faulty, since TRBJ2-7 better matches the DNA end. The CDR3 has 16 residues. The germline gives CDR1 MNHEY, CDR2 SMNVEV (reference sequence).

This sequence joins TRBV27 and TRBJ1-6, with a possible D match to TRBD1 (6 bases). CDR3 size: 13 residues. Per germline, CDR1 MNHEY and CDR2 SMNVEV (reference sequence). The ends were cut back, 3 bases at V and 10 bases at J, with 10 bases in the middle. CDR3 protein: CASSFNRASPLHF. In DNA, the CDR3 is TGTGCCAGCAGTTTCAACAGGGCCTCACCCCTCCACTTT.

This clonotype came up a few times. This chain connects TRBV6-6 to TRBJ2-1; maybe TRBD2 (5 bases). The CDR3 contains 13 residues. V lost 7 bases, J lost 6 bases, and 13 bases lay in between. The V gene's germline CDR1 is MNHNY and CDR2 SVGAGI (reference sequence). This chain's CDR3 is CASNNGVINEQFF. CDR3 DNA: TGTGCCAGCAATAACGGGGTTATCAATGAGCAGTTCTTC.

In its sample, this clonotype was seen a few times. This chain uses TRBV29-1 with TRBJ1-2; 10 bases line up with TRBD1. CDR1 SQVTM and CDR2 ANQGSEA come from the germline V gene. The CDR3 runs to 14 residues. Trimming took 2 bases from V and 4 from J; bases not matched to a gene: 4. The CDR3: CSVERTGGVYGYTF. The CDR3 nucleotides read TGCAGCGTTGAACGGACAGGGGGTGTCTATGGCTACACCTTC.

This clonotype has just a few counts. The rearrangement uses TRBV10-2 and TRBJ1-4; no clear D. Trimming cost V 8 bases and J 7 bases, with 11 bases left between them. Germline loops: CDR1 WSHSY, CDR2 SAAADI. CDR3 size: 12 residues. For the CDR3, the DNA is TGCGCCAGCGGTTTACATGGTGAAAAACTGTTTTTT. This translates into CASGLHGEKLFF.

The chain recombines TRBV20-1 with TRBJ2-1, with TRBD2 matching over 15 bases. CDR1 and CDR2 from the germline V gene are DFQATT and SNEGSKA (reference sequence). V trimming: 5 bases; J trimming: 13 bases; junction bases outside the gene matches: 6. CDR3 length: 13 residues. The CDR3 loop is CSARTSGRETQFF. The CDR3 DNA reads as TGCAGTGCTCGGACTAGCGGGAGGGAGACCCAGTTCTTC.